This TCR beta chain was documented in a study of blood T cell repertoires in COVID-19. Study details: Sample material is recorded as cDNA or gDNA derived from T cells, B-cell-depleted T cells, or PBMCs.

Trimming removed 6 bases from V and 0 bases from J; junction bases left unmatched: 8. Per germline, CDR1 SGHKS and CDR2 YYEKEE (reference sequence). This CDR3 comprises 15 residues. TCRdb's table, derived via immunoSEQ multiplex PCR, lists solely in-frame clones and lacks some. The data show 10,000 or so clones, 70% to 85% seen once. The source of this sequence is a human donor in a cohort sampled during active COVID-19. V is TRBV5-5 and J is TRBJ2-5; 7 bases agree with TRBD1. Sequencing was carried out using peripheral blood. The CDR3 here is CASKPRQGHQETQYF. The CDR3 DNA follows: TGTGCCAGCAAGCCCCGACAGGGTCACCAAGAGACCCAGTACTTC.